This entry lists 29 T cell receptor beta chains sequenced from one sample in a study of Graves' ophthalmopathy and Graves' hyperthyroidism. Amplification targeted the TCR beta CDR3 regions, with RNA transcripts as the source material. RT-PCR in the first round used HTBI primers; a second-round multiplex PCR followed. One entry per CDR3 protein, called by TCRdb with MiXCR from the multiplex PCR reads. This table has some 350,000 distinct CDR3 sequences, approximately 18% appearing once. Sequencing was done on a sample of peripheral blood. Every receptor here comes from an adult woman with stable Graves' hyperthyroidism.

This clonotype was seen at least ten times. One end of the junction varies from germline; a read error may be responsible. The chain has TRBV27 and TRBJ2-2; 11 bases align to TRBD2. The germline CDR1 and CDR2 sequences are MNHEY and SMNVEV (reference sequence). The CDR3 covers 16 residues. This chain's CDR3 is CAGSSLAGGPTWELFF. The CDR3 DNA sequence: TGTGCCGGCAGTTCTCTAGCGGGAGGACCTACCTGGGAGCTGTTTTTT.

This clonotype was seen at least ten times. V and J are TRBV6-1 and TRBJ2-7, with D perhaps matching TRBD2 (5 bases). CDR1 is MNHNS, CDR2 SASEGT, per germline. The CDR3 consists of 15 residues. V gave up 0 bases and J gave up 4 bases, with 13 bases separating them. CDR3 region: CASSEAPAESYEQYF. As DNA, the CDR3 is TGTGCCAGCAGTGAAGCGCCAGCGGAGTCTTACGAGCAGTACTTC.

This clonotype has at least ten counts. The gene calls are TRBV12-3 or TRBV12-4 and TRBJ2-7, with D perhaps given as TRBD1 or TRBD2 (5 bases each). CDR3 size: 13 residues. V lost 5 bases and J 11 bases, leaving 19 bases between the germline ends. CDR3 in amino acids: CASSMGRFTREYF. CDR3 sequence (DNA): TGTGCCAGCAGTATGGGACGGTTTACTCGTGAGTACTTC.

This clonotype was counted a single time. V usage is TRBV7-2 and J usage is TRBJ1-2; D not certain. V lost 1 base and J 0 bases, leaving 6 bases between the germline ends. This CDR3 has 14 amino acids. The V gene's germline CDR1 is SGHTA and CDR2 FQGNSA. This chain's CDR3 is CASSLGHTNYGYTF. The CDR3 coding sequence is TGTGCCAGCAGCTTAGGTCACACTAACTATGGCTACACCTTC.

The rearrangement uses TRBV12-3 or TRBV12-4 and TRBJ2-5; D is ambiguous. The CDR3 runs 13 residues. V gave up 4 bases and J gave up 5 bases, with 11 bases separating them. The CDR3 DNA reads TGTGCCAGCAGTTCCAACCTAGGGGAGACCCAGTACTTC. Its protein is CASSSNLGETQYF.

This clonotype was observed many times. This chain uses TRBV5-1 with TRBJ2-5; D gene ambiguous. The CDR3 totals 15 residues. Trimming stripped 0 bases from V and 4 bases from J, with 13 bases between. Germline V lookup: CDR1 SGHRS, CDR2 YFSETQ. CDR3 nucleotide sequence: TGCGCCAGCAGCTTGGGGCAGCTAGGCGGAGAGACCCAGTACTTC. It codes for CASSLGQLGGETQYF.

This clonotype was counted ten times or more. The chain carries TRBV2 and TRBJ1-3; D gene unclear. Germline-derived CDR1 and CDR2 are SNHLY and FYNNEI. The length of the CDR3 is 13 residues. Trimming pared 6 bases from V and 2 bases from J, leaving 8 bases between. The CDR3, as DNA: TGTGCCAGCAGGCGGGATGCTGGAAACACCATATATTTT. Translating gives CASRRDAGNTIYF. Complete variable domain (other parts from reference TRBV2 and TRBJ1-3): EPEVTQTPSHQVTQMGQEVILRCVPISNHLYFYWYRQILGQKVEFLVSFYNNEISEKSEIFDDQFSVERPDGSNFTLKIRSTKLEDSAMYFCASRRDAGNTIYFGEGSWLTVV.

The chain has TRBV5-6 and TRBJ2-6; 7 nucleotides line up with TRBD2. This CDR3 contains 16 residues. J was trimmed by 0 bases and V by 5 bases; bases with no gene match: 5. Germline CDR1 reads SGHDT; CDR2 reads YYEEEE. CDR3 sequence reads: CASSLRESSGANVLTF. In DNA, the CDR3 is TGTGCCAGCAGTTTGCGGGAGAGCTCTGGGGCCAACGTCCTGACTTTC.

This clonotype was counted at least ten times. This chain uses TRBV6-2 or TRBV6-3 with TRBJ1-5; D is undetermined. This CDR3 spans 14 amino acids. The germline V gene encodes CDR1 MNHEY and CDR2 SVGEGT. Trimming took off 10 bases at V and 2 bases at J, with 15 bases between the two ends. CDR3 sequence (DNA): TGTGCCACCCTGAAGCCCGTTGGCAATCAGCCCCAGCATTTT. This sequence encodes CATLKPVGNQPQHF.

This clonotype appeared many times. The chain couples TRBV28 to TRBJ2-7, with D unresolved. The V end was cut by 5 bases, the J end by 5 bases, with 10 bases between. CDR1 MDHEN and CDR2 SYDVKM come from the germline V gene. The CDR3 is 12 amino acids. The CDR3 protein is CASSTLRDEQYF. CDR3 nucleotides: TGTGCCAGCAGTACCTTACGGGACGAGCAGTACTTC.

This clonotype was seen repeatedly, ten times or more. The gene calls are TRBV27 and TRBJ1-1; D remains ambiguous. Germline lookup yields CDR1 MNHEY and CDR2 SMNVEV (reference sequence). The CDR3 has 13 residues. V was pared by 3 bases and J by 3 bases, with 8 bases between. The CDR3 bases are TGTGCCAGCAGTTTTCGCGTCCACACTGAAGCTTTCTTT. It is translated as CASSFRVHTEAFF.

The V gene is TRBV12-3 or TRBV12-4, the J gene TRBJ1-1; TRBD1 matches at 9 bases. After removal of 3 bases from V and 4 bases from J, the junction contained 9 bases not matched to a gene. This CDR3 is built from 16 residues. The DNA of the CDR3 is TGTGCCAGCAGTTTGAACAGGGGGCCAGGGCGCACTGAAGCTTTCTTT. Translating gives CASSLNRGPGRTEAFF.

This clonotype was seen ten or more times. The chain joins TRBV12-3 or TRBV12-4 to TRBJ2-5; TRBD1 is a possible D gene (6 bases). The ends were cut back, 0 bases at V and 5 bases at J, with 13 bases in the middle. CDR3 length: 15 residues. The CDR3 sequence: CASSLATGRGETQYF. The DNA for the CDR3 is TGTGCCAGCAGTTTAGCTACCGGCAGGGGTGAGACCCAGTACTTC.

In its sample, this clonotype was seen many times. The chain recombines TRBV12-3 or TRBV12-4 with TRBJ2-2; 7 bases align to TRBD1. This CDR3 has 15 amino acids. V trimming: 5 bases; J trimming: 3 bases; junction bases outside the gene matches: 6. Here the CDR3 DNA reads TGTGCCAGCAGTCACCGACAGGGTGACACCGGGGAGCTGTTTTTT. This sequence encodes CASSHRQGDTGELFF.

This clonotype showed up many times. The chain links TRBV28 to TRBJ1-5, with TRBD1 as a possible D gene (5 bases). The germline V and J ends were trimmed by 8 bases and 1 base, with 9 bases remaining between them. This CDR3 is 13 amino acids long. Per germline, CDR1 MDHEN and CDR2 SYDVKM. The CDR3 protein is CASRDFSNQPQHF. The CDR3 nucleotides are TGTGCCAGCCGGGACTTCAGCAATCAGCCCCAGCATTTT.

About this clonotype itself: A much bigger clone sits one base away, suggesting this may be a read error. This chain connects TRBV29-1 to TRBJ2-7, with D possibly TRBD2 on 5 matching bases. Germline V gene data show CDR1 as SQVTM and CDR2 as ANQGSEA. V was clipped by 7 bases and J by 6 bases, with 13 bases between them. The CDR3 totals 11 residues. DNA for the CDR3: TGCAGCGCCCTTAGCGTAGGCGAGCAGTACGTC. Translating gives CSALSVGEQYV.

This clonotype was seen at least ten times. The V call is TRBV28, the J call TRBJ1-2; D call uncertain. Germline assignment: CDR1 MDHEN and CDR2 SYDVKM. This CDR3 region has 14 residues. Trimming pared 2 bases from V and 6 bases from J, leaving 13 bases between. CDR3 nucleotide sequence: TGTGCCAGCAGTTTAGACACGAATAAAGATGGCTACACCTTC. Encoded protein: CASSLDTNKDGYTF.

This CDR3 is CASRRVEVNSPLHF. The CDR3 DNA reads TGTGCCAGCAGAAGGGTTGAAGTCAATTCACCCCTCCACTTT. The V gene is TRBV27, the J gene TRBJ1-6; D not resolved. The CDR3 length is 14 residues. The ends were cut back, 6 bases at V and 7 bases at J, with 13 bases in the middle. Germline assignment: CDR1 MNHEY and CDR2 SMNVEV (reference sequence).

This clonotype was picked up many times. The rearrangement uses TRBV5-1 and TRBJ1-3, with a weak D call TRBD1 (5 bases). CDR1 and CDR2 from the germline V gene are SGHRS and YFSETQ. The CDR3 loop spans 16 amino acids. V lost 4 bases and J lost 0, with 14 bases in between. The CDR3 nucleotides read TGCGCCAGCAGCAAATCGACAGTAGACTCTGGAAACACCATATATTTT. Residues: CASSKSTVDSGNTIYF.

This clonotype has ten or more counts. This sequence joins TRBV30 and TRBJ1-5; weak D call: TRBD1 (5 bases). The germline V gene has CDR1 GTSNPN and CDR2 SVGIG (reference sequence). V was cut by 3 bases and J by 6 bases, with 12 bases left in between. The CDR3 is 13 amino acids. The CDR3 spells CAWSGSRGQPQHF. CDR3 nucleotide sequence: TGTGCCTGGAGCGGAAGTAGGGGTCAGCCCCAGCATTTT.

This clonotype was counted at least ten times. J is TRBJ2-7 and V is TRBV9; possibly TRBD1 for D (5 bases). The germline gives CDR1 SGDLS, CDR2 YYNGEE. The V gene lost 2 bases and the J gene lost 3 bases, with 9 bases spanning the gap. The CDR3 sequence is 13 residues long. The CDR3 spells CASSVDSDYEQYF. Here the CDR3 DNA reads TGTGCCAGCAGCGTCGACAGCGACTACGAGCAGTACTTC.

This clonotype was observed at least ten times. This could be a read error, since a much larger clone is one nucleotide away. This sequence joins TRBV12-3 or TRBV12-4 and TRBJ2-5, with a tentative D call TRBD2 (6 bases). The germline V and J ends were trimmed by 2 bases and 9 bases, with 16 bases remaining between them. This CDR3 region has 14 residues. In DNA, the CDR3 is TGTGCCAGCAGTTTACGGCGGGGCTCCGTGCCCCAGTACTTC. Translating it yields CASSLRRGSVPQYF.

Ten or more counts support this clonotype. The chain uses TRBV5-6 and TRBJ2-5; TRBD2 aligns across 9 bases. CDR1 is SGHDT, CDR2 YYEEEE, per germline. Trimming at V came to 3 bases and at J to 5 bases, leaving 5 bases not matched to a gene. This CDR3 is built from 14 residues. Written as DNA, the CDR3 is TGTGCCAGCAGCTCCCTAGCGGGACCTGAGACCCAGTACTTC. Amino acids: CASSSLAGPETQYF.

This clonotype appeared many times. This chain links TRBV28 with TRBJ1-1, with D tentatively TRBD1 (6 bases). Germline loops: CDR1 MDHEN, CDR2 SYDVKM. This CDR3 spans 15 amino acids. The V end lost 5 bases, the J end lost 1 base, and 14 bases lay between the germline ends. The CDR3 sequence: CASSTNRVENTEAFF. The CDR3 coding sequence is TGTGCCAGCAGTACCAACAGGGTAGAGAACACTGAAGCTTTCTTT.

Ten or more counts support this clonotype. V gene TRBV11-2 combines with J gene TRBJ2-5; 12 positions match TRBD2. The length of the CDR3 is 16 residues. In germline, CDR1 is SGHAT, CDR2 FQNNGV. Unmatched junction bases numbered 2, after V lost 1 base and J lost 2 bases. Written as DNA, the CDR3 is TGTGCCAGCAGCTTAGGACTAGCGGGAGCACAAGAGACCCAGTACTTC. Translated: CASSLGLAGAQETQYF.

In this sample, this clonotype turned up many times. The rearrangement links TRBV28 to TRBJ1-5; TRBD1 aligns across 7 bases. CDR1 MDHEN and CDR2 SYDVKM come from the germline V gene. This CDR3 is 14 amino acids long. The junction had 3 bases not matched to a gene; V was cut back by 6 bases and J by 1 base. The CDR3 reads CASSQGGSNQPQHF. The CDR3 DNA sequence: TGTGCCAGCAGCCAGGGGGGAAGCAATCAGCCCCAGCATTTT.

In DNA, the CDR3 is TGTGCCAGCAGCCGACAGCCACGGCAGCAGTACTTC. As protein: CASSRQPRQQYF. The chain carries TRBV11-2 and TRBJ2-7; TRBD1 is a possible D gene (5 bases). CDR1 and CDR2 (germline): SGHAT, FQNNGV. Trimming left V 5 bases short and J 8 bases short, with 13 bases between. There are 12 residues in the CDR3.

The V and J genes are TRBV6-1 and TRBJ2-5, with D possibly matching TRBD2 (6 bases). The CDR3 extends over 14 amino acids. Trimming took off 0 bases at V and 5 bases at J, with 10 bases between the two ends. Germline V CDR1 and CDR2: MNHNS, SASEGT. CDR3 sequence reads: CASSEARGFETQYF. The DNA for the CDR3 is TGTGCCAGCAGTGAAGCGCGGGGTTTCGAGACCCAGTACTTC.

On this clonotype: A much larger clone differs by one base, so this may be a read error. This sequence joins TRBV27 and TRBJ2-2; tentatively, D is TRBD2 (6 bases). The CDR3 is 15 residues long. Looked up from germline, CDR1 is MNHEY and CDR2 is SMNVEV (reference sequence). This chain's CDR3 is CASRQTVPRTGELCF. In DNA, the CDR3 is TGTGCCAGCAGACAAACCGTGCCCCGGACGGGGGAGCTGTGTTTT.